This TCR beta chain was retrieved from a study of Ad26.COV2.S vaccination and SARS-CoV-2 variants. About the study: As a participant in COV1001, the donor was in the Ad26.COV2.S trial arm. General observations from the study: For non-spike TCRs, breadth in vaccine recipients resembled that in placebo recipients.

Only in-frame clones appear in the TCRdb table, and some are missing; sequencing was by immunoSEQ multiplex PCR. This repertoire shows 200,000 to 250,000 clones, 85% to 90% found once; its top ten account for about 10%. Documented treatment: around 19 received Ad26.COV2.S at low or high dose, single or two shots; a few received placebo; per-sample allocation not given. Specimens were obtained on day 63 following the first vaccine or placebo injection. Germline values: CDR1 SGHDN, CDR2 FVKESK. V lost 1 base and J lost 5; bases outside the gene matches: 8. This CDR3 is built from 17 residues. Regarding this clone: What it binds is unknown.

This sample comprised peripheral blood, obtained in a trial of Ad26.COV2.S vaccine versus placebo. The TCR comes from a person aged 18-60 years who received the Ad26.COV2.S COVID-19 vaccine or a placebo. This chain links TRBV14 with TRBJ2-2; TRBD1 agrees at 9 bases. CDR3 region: CASSQGWTGVLTGELFF. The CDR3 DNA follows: TGTGCCAGCAGCCAAGGGTGGACAGGGGTGTTGACCGGGGAGCTGTTTTTT.